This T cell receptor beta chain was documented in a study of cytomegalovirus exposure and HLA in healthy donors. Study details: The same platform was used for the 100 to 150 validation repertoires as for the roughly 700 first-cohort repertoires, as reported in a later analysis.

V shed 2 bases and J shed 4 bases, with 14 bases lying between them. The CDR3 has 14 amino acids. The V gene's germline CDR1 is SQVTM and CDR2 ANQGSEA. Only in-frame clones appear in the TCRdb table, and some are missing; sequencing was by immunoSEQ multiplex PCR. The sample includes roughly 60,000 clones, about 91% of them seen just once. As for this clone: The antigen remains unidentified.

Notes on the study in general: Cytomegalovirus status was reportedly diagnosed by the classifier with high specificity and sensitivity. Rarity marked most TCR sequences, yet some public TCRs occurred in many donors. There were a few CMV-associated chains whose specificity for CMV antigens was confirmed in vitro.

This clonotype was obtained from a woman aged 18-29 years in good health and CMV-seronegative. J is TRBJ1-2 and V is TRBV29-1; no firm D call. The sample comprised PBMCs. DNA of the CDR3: TGCAGCGTTGAATTGCGGGCAGGAACCTATGGCTACACCTTC. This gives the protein CSVELRAGTYGYTF.